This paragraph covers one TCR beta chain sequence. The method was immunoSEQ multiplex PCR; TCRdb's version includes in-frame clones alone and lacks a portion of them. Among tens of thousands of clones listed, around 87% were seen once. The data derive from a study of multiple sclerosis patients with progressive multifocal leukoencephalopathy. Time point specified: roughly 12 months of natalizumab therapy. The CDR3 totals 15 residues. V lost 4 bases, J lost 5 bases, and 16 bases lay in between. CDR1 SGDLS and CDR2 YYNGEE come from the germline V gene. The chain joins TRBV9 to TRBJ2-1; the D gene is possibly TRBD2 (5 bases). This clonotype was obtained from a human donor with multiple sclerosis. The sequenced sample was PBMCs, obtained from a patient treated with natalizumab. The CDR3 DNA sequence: TGTGCCAGCAGCCATACTTTCGAGAGGGACAATGAGCAGTTCTTC. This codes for CASSHTFERDNEQFF. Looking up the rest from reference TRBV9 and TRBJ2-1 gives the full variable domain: DSGVTQTPKHLITATGQRVTLRCSPRSGDLSVYWYQQSLDQGLQFLIQYYNGEERAKGNILERFSAQQFPDLHSELNLSSLELGDSALYFCASSHTFERDNEQFFGPGTRLTVL.